A single sample is the source of the 19 T cell receptor beta chains below, sequenced in a study of T cells in Graves' hyperthyroidism and ophthalmopathy. It was RNA transcripts that yielded the amplified TCR beta CDR3 regions. The HTBI primer set was used in a first-round RT-PCR of the TCR CDR3. TCRdb independently ran MiXCR on the multiplex PCR reads; one entry per CDR3 protein. In the table there are about 700,000 distinct CDR3 sequences, 14% of which are singletons. The sequenced sample consisted of blood. The receptors shown here come from a young woman with Graves' hyperthyroidism.

This clonotype was observed at least ten times. V usage is TRBV20-1 and J usage is TRBJ2-7; D is possibly TRBD2 (6 bases). Trimming took 5 bases from V and 3 from J, leaving 11 bases between them. The CDR3 length is 12 residues. Germline V CDR1 and CDR2: DFQATT, SNEGSKA (reference sequence). CDR3 in DNA: TGCAGTGCTCTAATGGGGGGCTACGAGCAGTACTTC. Translated, it gives CSALMGGYEQYF.

This clonotype was recorded at least ten times. The V and J genes are TRBV7-9 and TRBJ1-2; perhaps TRBD1 as D (5 bases). Germline loops: CDR1 SEHNR, CDR2 FQNEAQ (reference sequence). CDR3 length: 14 residues. Trimming stripped 5 bases from V and 8 bases from J, with 18 bases between. CDR3 residues: CASSLSAGADGYTF. In DNA form, the CDR3 reads TGTGCCAGCAGCCTCAGTGCCGGGGCCGACGGCTACACCTTC.

The genes are TRBV20-1 and TRBJ1-5; D remains unclear. The CDR3 length is 14 residues. Germline V gives CDR1 DFQATT, CDR2 SNEGSKA (reference sequence). The germline V and J ends were trimmed by 5 bases and 2 bases, with 13 bases remaining between them. DNA of the CDR3: TGCAGTGCTCTAGGGCAGGATGGCAATCAGCCCCAGCATTTT. This codes for CSALGQDGNQPQHF.

In its sample, this clonotype was seen many times. The chain links TRBV11-2 to TRBJ2-1; TRBD1 matches 7 bases. In germline, CDR1 is SGHAT, CDR2 FQNNGV. CDR3 length equals 13 residues. V shed 5 bases and J 8 bases; nucleotides not matched to a gene: 6. Here the CDR3 DNA reads TGTGCCAGCAGCCCAGACAGGGAAGATGAGCAGTTCTTC. Translated: CASSPDREDEQFF.

The DNA of the CDR3 is TGTGCCAGCAGGGCCGAGACACCAGAGACCCAGTACTTC. Its translation is CASRAETPETQYF. The chain couples TRBV2 to TRBJ2-5, with unresolved D. Per germline, CDR1 SNHLY and CDR2 FYNNEI. The length of the CDR3 is 13 residues. Trimming pared 6 bases from V and 4 bases from J, leaving 12 bases between.

This clonotype was recorded at least ten times. CDR3 sequence reads: CATRGTSGNNEQFF. The CDR3 DNA is TGTGCCACCAGGGGGACTAGCGGAAACAATGAGCAGTTCTTC. This rearrangement joins TRBV24-1 to TRBJ2-1; 11 positions match TRBD2. The junction had 3 bases not matched to a gene; V was cut back by 7 bases and J by 5 bases. Germline V gene data show CDR1 as KGHDR and CDR2 as SFDVKD. CDR3 length equals 14 residues.

This clonotype was observed at least ten times. The rearrangement links TRBV11-2 to TRBJ1-2; 8 bases fit TRBD1. Trimming at V came to 5 bases and at J to 5 bases, leaving 16 bases not matched to a gene. The CDR3 is 17 amino acids. Germline CDR1 is SGHAT and CDR2 is FQNNGV. The CDR3 reads CASSRARQGARSYGYTF. DNA for the CDR3: TGTGCCAGCAGCCGCGCTCGGCAGGGGGCGCGTTCGTATGGCTACACCTTC.

This clonotype was recorded once. The J gene is TRBJ2-5, the V gene TRBV2; D remains ambiguous. Per germline, CDR1 SNHLY and CDR2 FYNNEI. With 10 bases removed from V and 0 bases from J, the gap between germline ends came to 12 bases. There are 13 residues in the CDR3. The CDR3 reads CATTHLDQETQYF. The CDR3 nucleotides are TGTGCCACCACCCATCTGGACCAAGAGACCCAGTACTTC.

This clonotype was recorded many times. The gene calls are TRBV7-9 and TRBJ2-1; 12 bases are a match to TRBD2. Germline V gives CDR1 SEHNR, CDR2 FQNEAQ (reference sequence). V lost 6 bases and J lost 7; bases outside the gene matches: 7. This CDR3 contains 15 residues. DNA for the CDR3: TGTGCCAGCAGACCGACTAGCGGGAGTGTAAATGAGCAGTTCTTC. Its translation is CASRPTSGSVNEQFF.

This clonotype was detected only a few times. Its ends do not fully match the called genes, so a read error is possible. The V call is TRBV29-1, the J call TRBJ2-7; 7 bases line up with TRBD1. Per the germline V gene, CDR1 is SQVTM and CDR2 is ANQGSEA. The CDR3 loop spans 13 amino acids. The CDR3 DNA reads TGCAGCGTGGAAGAGGGGGCCCCCTACGAGCAGTACTTC. Translated: CSVEEGAPYEQYF.

This clonotype came up many times. The chain combines TRBV27 with TRBJ2-1; TRBD1 agrees at 9 bases. The CDR3 totals 16 residues. The ends lost 3 bases at V and 0 bases at J; junction bases unmatched: 3. Germline V gene data show CDR1 as MNHEY and CDR2 as SMNVEV (reference sequence). The CDR3 DNA reads TGTGCCAGCAGTTTGGGGACAGGGTACTCCTACAATGAGCAGTTCTTC. Residues: CASSLGTGYSYNEQFF.

This clonotype appeared many times. The chain has TRBV6-1 and TRBJ1-1; 8 nucleotides line up with TRBD1. The CDR3 contains 16 residues. V shed 5 bases and J 0 bases; nucleotides not matched to a gene: 8. Germline V CDR1 and CDR2: MNHNS, SASEGT. This chain's CDR3 is CASSSFRQGMNTEAFF. The CDR3 coding sequence is TGTGCCAGCAGTTCCTTCCGACAGGGGATGAACACTGAAGCTTTCTTT.

This clonotype has ten or more counts. The chain couples TRBV12-3 or TRBV12-4 to TRBJ1-5, with D uncertain. V was trimmed by 6 bases and J by 5 bases, leaving 17 bases between them. The CDR3 consists of 15 residues. The CDR3 region has the DNA TGTGCCAGCAGCCCCCCCGGCATCTCCCATCAGCCCCAGCATTTT. Translating it yields CASSPPGISHQPQHF.

This clonotype was found many times. The chain couples TRBV18 to TRBJ2-7; TRBD1 or TRBD2 may be the D gene (5 bases each). Germline CDR1 reads KGHSH; CDR2 reads LQKENI. Trimming removed 1 base at V and 3 bases at J, with 13 bases between. The CDR3 covers 15 residues. The CDR3 region is CASSPRASRDYEQYF. CDR3 coding DNA: TGTGCCAGCTCACCACGGGCTAGCAGGGACTACGAGCAGTACTTC.

This chain joins TRBV11-2 and TRBJ2-1; TRBD1 aligns across 7 bases. This CDR3 contains 17 residues. In germline, CDR1 is SGHAT, CDR2 FQNNGV. V lost 4 bases, J lost 0 bases, and 9 bases stayed unmatched. As DNA, the CDR3 is TGTGCCAGCAGCTCGACAGGGCCCCACAGCTCCTACAATGAGCAGTTCTTC. Encoded protein: CASSSTGPHSSYNEQFF.

The table lists this clonotype with a few counts. The V gene is TRBV20-1, the J gene TRBJ2-4; tentative D call: TRBD2 (6 bases). CDR3 length: 15 residues. Trimming pared 5 bases from V and 0 bases from J, leaving 14 bases between. CDR1 and CDR2 (germline): DFQATT, SNEGSKA (reference sequence). For the CDR3, the DNA is TGCAGTGCTGGTAGGGGAGGAATAGCCAAAAACATTCAGTACTTC. Its translation: CSAGRGGIAKNIQYF.

The chain employs TRBV7-2 and TRBJ1-1; D is unresolved. The CDR3 is 15 residues long. The ends were cut back, 5 bases at V and 2 bases at J, with 15 bases in the middle. Germline V gives CDR1 SGHTA, CDR2 FQGNSA. The CDR3 sequence: CASSLKTTFNTEAFF. The CDR3 nucleotides read TGTGCCAGCAGCCTTAAAACCACATTTAACACTGAAGCTTTCTTT.

This clonotype has ten or more counts. The CDR3 spells CSARAWLANTGELFF. The CDR3 DNA sequence: TGCAGTGCTAGAGCATGGCTAGCGAACACCGGGGAGCTGTTTTTT. The chain links TRBV20-1 to TRBJ2-2, with no clear D. V lost 1 base to trimming and J lost 0 bases, with 9 bases between them. Germline values: CDR1 DFQATT, CDR2 SNEGSKA (reference sequence). There are 15 residues in the CDR3.

This clonotype was counted ten times or more. The V gene is TRBV30, the J gene TRBJ1-4; 10 bases map to TRBD1. The junction had 4 bases not matched to a gene; V was cut back by 0 bases and J by 6 bases. CDR1 and CDR2 from the germline V gene are GTSNPN and SVGIG (reference sequence). There are 15 residues in the CDR3. The CDR3 nucleotides read TGTGCCTGGAGTGTCTGGGACAGGGGTTATGAAAAACTGTTTTTT. This codes for CAWSVWDRGYEKLFF.